Below are 32 T cell receptor beta chains sequenced from a single sample in a study of shared clonotypes between healthy human individuals. Repertoires were generated with immunoSEQ multiplex PCR, while TCRdb's copy carries only in-frame clones and drops some. The profile shows 400,000 or so clones, around 96% of them singletons. Sample: memory CD8+ T cells sorted from blood. Subset specified: CD45RO+ cells pooled with CCR7-negative TemRA cells. These receptors were obtained from a man younger than 45 in good health.

The rearrangement joins TRBV27 to TRBJ2-7; D perhaps matches TRBD1 (8 bases). Germline loops: CDR1 MNHEY, CDR2 SMNVEV (reference sequence). The V gene lost 7 bases and the J gene lost 2 bases, with 15 bases spanning the gap. The CDR3 is made up of 14 amino acids. The CDR3 DNA follows: TGTGCCAGCACCAGCGGGACAGGCACCTACGAGCAGTACTTC. This codes for CASTSGTGTYEQYF.

Here the CDR3 reads CASSSLGLVNGANVLTF. CDR3 DNA sequence: TGTGCCAGCAGTTCCCTAGGACTCGTCAATGGGGCCAACGTCCTGACTTTC. The chain carries TRBV28 and TRBJ2-6, with D tentatively TRBD2 (5 bases). V was trimmed by 4 bases and J by 3 bases, leaving 16 bases between them. Germline CDR1 reads MDHEN; CDR2 reads SYDVKM. The CDR3 is made up of 17 amino acids.

The V call is TRBV7-9, the J call TRBJ2-7; TRBD1 agrees at 8 bases. Germline V gene sequence: CDR1 SEHNR, CDR2 FQNEAQ (reference sequence). With V trimmed by 5 bases and J by 3 bases, 3 bases remained unmatched. The CDR3 has 13 amino acids. The CDR3 loop is CASSDRGYYEQYF. CDR3 DNA sequence: TGTGCCAGCAGCGACAGGGGATACTACGAGCAGTACTTC.

This sequence joins TRBV28 and TRBJ2-7, with 9 bases matching TRBD2. Germline CDR1 is MDHEN and CDR2 is SYDVKM. The CDR3 runs 16 residues. With 1 base clipped from V and 3 bases from J, the junction kept 7 bases outside the gene matches. The CDR3 is CASSLFGGRAGYEQYF. CDR3 bases: TGTGCCAGCAGTTTATTTGGCGGGAGGGCGGGCTACGAGCAGTACTTC.

The V gene is TRBV5-1, the J gene TRBJ2-1, with TRBD1 matching 7 bases. Looked up from germline, CDR1 is SGHRS and CDR2 is YFSETQ. CDR3 length: 14 amino acids. V gave up 4 bases and J gave up 7 bases; unmatched junction bases: 8. The CDR3 coding sequence is TGCGCCAGCAGCGAGCGGACAGGTGGGAATGAGCAGTTCTTC. It translates to CASSERTGGNEQFF. The full variable domain, completed using reference TRBV5-1 and TRBJ2-1, is KAGVTQTPRYLIKTRGQQVTLSCSPISGHRSVSWYQQTPGQGLQFLFEYFSETQRNKGNFPGRFSGRQFSNSRSEMNVSTLELGDSALYLCASSERTGGNEQFFGPGTRLTVL.

V and J are TRBV5-4 and TRBJ2-2; D unclear. The CDR3 consists of 15 residues. Germline V CDR1 and CDR2: SGHNT, YYREEE (reference sequence). Trimming took off 4 bases at V and 4 bases at J, with 14 bases between the two ends. The CDR3 region is CASSTSGVLTGELFF. The CDR3 DNA follows: TGTGCCAGCAGCACGTCTGGGGTCCTCACCGGGGAGCTGTTTTTT.

This chain joins TRBV27 and TRBJ2-1; 15 bases fit TRBD2. CDR3 length equals 20 residues. Trimming took 9 bases from V and 5 from J; bases not matched to a gene: 20. Germline V CDR1 and CDR2: MNHEY, SMNVEV (reference sequence). CDR3 nucleotide sequence: TGTGCCAGGAAGGGGAGGACTAGCGGGAGGGCCCATCCCCGGGACAATGAGCAGTTCTTC. This gives the protein CARKGRTSGRAHPRDNEQFF.

The chain links TRBV6-5 to TRBJ1-2, with a possible D match to TRBD1 (5 bases). The CDR3 contains 12 residues. Germline V gene data show CDR1 as MNHEY and CDR2 as SVGAGI. With 6 bases removed from V and 2 bases from J, the gap between germline ends came to 7 bases. In DNA form, the CDR3 reads TGTGCCAGCAGACGGGACAACTATGGCTACACCTTC. Residues: CASRRDNYGYTF.

The genes are TRBV6-1 and TRBJ1-1; 7 bases are a match to TRBD1. J lost 8 bases, V lost 5 bases, and 2 bases had no gene match. CDR3 length: 11 amino acids. Germline CDR1 and CDR2: MNHNS and SASEGT. Here the CDR3 DNA reads TGTGCCAGCAGTAGACAGGGCGAAGCTTTCTTT. This codes for CASSRQGEAFF.

The rearrangement joins TRBV5-5 to TRBJ1-1; a weak D match, TRBD1 (5 bases). The germline V gene encodes CDR1 SGHKS and CDR2 YYEKEE (reference sequence). The CDR3 loop spans 14 amino acids. Deletions cut 0 bases from V and 7 bases from J, with 13 bases between. Written as DNA, the CDR3 is TGTGCCAGCAGCTTGGTTGGGGACTGGGGTGAAGCTTTCTTT. This translates into CASSLVGDWGEAFF.

This chain uses TRBV6-1 with TRBJ1-1, with TRBD1 matching over 10 bases. This CDR3 region has 14 residues. Germline CDR1 and CDR2: MNHNS and SASEGT. V lost 6 bases, J lost 1 base, and 2 bases stayed unmatched. CDR3 region: CASRTGGRNTEAFF. CDR3 DNA: TGTGCCAGCAGGACAGGGGGCCGGAACACTGAAGCTTTCTTT.

J is TRBJ2-2 and V is TRBV4-1; D unresolved. The CDR3 totals 14 residues. CDR1 and CDR2 from the germline V gene are MGHRA and YSYEKL. V lost 4 bases and J lost 6, with 12 bases in between. CDR3 DNA sequence: TGCGCCAGCAGCCCGGGCCAGGCACCCGGGGAGCTGTTTTTT. It translates to CASSPGQAPGELFF.

CDR3 DNA sequence: TGTGCCAGCAGCTTGGCAGGGTTTTACACTGAAGCTTTCTTT. Protein sequence: CASSLAGFYTEAFF. The chain recombines TRBV7-2 with TRBJ1-1; D might be TRBD1 (5 bases). The germline V and J ends were trimmed by 3 bases and 3 bases, with 11 bases remaining between them. The CDR3 has 14 residues. Germline V gene lookup returns CDR1 SGHTA and CDR2 FQGNSA.

Concerning this clone: Distinct nucleotide sequences in the sample also encode this CDR3. This rearrangement joins TRBV5-4 to TRBJ1-2, with 7 nucleotides matching TRBD1. V dropped 2 bases and J dropped 5; count of bases not matched to a gene: 9. The length of the CDR3 is 15 residues. Germline assignment: CDR1 SGHNT and CDR2 YYREEE (reference sequence). CDR3 DNA: TGTGCCAGCAGCTTACCGGGGACAGCGGTGTATGGCTACACCTTC. Translation: CASSLPGTAVYGYTF.

The gene calls are TRBV20-1 and TRBJ2-1; no clear D gene. The germline gives CDR1 DFQATT, CDR2 SNEGSKA (reference sequence). The CDR3 is made up of 11 amino acids. V shed 3 bases and J shed 9 bases, with 9 bases lying between them. CDR3 loop: CSASQWGEQFF. The CDR3 DNA is TGCAGTGCTAGTCAATGGGGTGAGCAGTTCTTC.

V and J are TRBV2 and TRBJ1-1; the match to TRBD1 covers 9 bases. Germline V gene data show CDR1 as SNHLY and CDR2 as FYNNEI. V lost 4 bases, J lost 1 base, and 4 bases stayed unmatched. This CDR3 contains 15 residues. In DNA form, the CDR3 reads TGTGCCAGCAGTGGGGGGACAGGGCGGAACACTGAAGCTTTCTTT. Translation gives CASSGGTGRNTEAFF.

V usage is TRBV30 and J usage is TRBJ2-1; unclear D gene. Trimming pared 2 bases from V and 8 bases from J, leaving 4 bases between. Germline lookup yields CDR1 GTSNPN and CDR2 SVGIG (reference sequence). This CDR3 region has 10 residues. The CDR3 region has the DNA TGTGCCTGGAGTAAGTATGAGCAGTTCTTC. The encoded protein is CAWSKYEQFF.

This chain links TRBV7-8 with TRBJ2-3, with 7 bases matching TRBD2. J was trimmed by 0 bases and V by 2 bases; bases with no gene match: 8. Germline CDR1 SGHVS, CDR2 FQNEAQ. The CDR3 runs to 17 residues. The CDR3, as DNA: TGTGCCAGCAGCTTATCGCGGGAGAGAGGAAGCACAGATACGCAGTATTTT. Its protein product is CASSLSRERGSTDTQYF.

The rearrangement uses TRBV28 and TRBJ1-5; D possibly corresponds to TRBD1 (6 bases). Between the trimmed V and J ends, which lost 9 bases and 0 bases, there was a span of 12 bases. The CDR3 has 14 residues. Looked up from germline, CDR1 is MDHEN and CDR2 is SYDVKM. The CDR3 coding sequence is TGTGCCAGTCTAAGGGACACTAGCAATCAGCCCCAGCATTTT. This translates into CASLRDTSNQPQHF.

V is TRBV27 and J is TRBJ1-4; D is unresolved. Germline CDR1 and CDR2: MNHEY and SMNVEV (reference sequence). This CDR3 is built from 12 residues. V shed 8 bases and J shed 7 bases, with 11 bases lying between them. CDR3 region: CASRVGLEKLFF. The CDR3 DNA is TGTGCCAGCCGCGTTGGCCTTGAAAAACTGTTTTTT.

The chain recombines TRBV6-5 with TRBJ1-5; 7 bases fit TRBD1. V shed 5 bases, J shed 3 bases, and the junction held 1 base outside the gene matches. Germline values: CDR1 MNHEY, CDR2 SVGAGI. The CDR3 is made up of 13 amino acids. The CDR3 spells CASSDRDNQPQHF. CDR3 DNA: TGTGCCAGCAGTGACAGGGACAATCAGCCCCAGCATTTT.

This chain links TRBV7-9 with TRBJ1-6; D uncertain. The CDR3 is 13 residues long. Germline V CDR1 and CDR2: SEHNR, FQNEAQ (reference sequence). The V and J ends lost 3 bases and 5 bases respectively, with 5 bases between them. The CDR3: CASSLNNNSPLHF. CDR3 in DNA: TGTGCCAGCAGCTTGAACAATAATTCACCCCTCCACTTT.

The chain employs TRBV29-1 and TRBJ2-7; D is perhaps TRBD1 (6 bases). The ends were cut back, 8 bases at V and 5 bases at J, with 22 bases in the middle. The germline gives CDR1 SQVTM, CDR2 ANQGSEA. The CDR3 is 14 residues long. The CDR3 nucleotides read TGCAGCCTTGGGCCCTACAGGGTAGGAGACGAGCAGTACTTC. It yields the protein CSLGPYRVGDEQYF.

Details on this clone: This sample includes further DNA sequences coding for the same CDR3. The chain employs TRBV5-6 and TRBJ2-7; D remains ambiguous. The germline gives CDR1 SGHDT, CDR2 YYEEEE. V lost 0 bases and J lost 3, with 7 bases in between. CDR3 length: 13 amino acids. DNA for the CDR3: TGTGCCAGCAGCTTGGGACGGAGCTACGAGCAGTACTTC. Encoded protein: CASSLGRSYEQYF.

The V gene is TRBV6-1, the J gene TRBJ1-2, with D possibly matching TRBD1 (6 bases). Trimming shortened V by 1 base and J by 2 bases, and 8 bases separated the two germline ends. This CDR3 contains 14 residues. Germline V lookup: CDR1 MNHNS, CDR2 SASEGT. The CDR3 region is CASSEEGGNYGYTF. The CDR3 DNA is TGTGCCAGCAGTGAAGAAGGGGGGAACTATGGCTACACCTTC.

The table lists this clone with a few counts. The chain combines TRBV30 with TRBJ2-1, with D perhaps TRBD2 (7 bases). Per germline, CDR1 GTSNPN and CDR2 SVGIG (reference sequence). This CDR3 is built from 11 residues. The V and J ends lost 2 bases and 15 bases respectively, with 14 bases between them. DNA for the CDR3: TGTGCCTGGAGTACCCGGGGGGCGGGGTTCTTC. This sequence encodes CAWSTRGAGFF. The variable domain in full, with the rest retrieved from reference TRBV30 and TRBJ2-1, is SQTIHQWPATLVQPVGSPLSLECTVEGTSNPNLYWYRQAAGRGLQLLFYSVGIGQISSEVPQNLSASRPQDRQFILSSKKLLLSDSGFYLCAWSTRGAGFFGPGTRLTVL.

This clone occurred once. The CDR3 sequence: CAISEGPGGTDTQYF. CDR3 in DNA: TGTGCCATCAGTGAGGGCCCAGGGGGGACGGATACGCAGTATTTT. The rearrangement joins TRBV10-3 to TRBJ2-3, with D perhaps TRBD1 (7 bases). V lost 2 bases to trimming and J lost 6 bases, with 15 bases between them. This CDR3 is 15 amino acids long. Per germline, CDR1 ENHRY and CDR2 SYGVKD.

The chain is built from TRBV10-3 and TRBJ1-2; 7 nucleotides agree with TRBD1. CDR1 and CDR2 from the germline V gene are ENHRY and SYGVKD. Unmatched junction bases numbered 14, after V lost 8 bases and J lost 8 bases. This CDR3 contains 14 residues. The CDR3 sequence is CAISVKETGLGYTF. Written as DNA, the CDR3 is TGTGCCATCTCCGTGAAAGAGACAGGGTTAGGCTACACCTTC.

V is TRBV25-1 and J is TRBJ2-1; D may be TRBD2 (6 bases). CDR3 length: 15 amino acids. CDR1 MGHDK and CDR2 SYGVNS come from the germline V gene. Deletions cut 4 bases from V and 10 bases from J, with 20 bases between. The CDR3 loop reads CASSVLLAGHLEQFF. The CDR3 bases are TGTGCCAGCAGTGTACTACTAGCCGGGCATTTGGAGCAGTTCTTC. The full variable domain, rest sourced from reference TRBV25-1 and TRBJ2-1, is EADIYQTPRYLVIGTGKKITLECSQTMGHDKMYWYQQDPGMELHLIHYSYGVNSTEKGDLSSESTVSRIRTEHFPLTLESARPSHTSQYLCASSVLLAGHLEQFFGPGTRLTVL.

This chain links TRBV2 with TRBJ2-5; 7 bases align to TRBD2. This CDR3 comprises 13 residues. The germline V gene has CDR1 SNHLY and CDR2 FYNNEI. J was trimmed by 4 bases and V by 6 bases; bases with no gene match: 5. The CDR3 bases are TGTGCCAGCAGGGTGACGGGAGGAGAGACCCAGTACTTC. Its protein product is CASRVTGGETQYF.

The CDR3 protein is CASMGTAYEQYF. In nucleotides, the CDR3 is TGTGCCAGCATGGGGACAGCCTACGAGCAGTACTTC. The J gene is TRBJ2-7, the V gene TRBV7-9, with 7 positions matching TRBD1. CDR3 size: 12 residues. The germline V gene has CDR1 SEHNR and CDR2 FQNEAQ (reference sequence). Trimming took 7 bases from V and 2 from J; bases not matched to a gene: 2.

The rearrangement joins TRBV6-1 to TRBJ2-1; 7 bases fit TRBD2. V gave up 5 bases and J gave up 7 bases; unmatched junction bases: 5. CDR3 length equals 13 residues. The germline V gene encodes CDR1 MNHNS and CDR2 SASEGT. CDR3: CASSRSGDNEQFF. The CDR3 nucleotides read TGTGCCAGCAGTCGCAGCGGGGATAATGAGCAGTTCTTC.